This T cell receptor beta chain was obtained from a study of PD-1 blockade in classical Hodgkin lymphoma. Study-level findings and limits: At baseline, newly diagnosed patients reportedly showed less TCR diversity than healthy donors. Exclusion was the outcome for patients who began nivolumab under 1 year after ASCT.

Germline CDR1 MNHEY, CDR2 SMNVEV (reference sequence). There are 16 residues in the CDR3. V lost 5 bases and J lost 0; bases outside the gene matches: 6. The patients all showed relapse after autologous stem cell transplantation, while their brentuximab vedotin exposure varied. It was by magnetic negative selection that CD8+ T cells were isolated from thawed PBMCs. Some clones are missing from TCRdb's copy, which holds only in-frame ones; the method was immunoSEQ multiplex PCR. The table shows 25,000 to 30,000 clones, with almost 90% occurring only once. In regard to this clone: Its antigen remains unidentified.

This receptor was identified in a human donor with classical Hodgkin lymphoma. The J gene is TRBJ2-1, the V gene TRBV27; 8 positions match TRBD2. The source was CD8+ T cells from blood, collected at baseline. Written as DNA, the CDR3 is TGTGCCAGCAGTATTTCCGGGACTAGCTCCTACAATGAGCAGTTCTTC. Amino acids: CASSISGTSSYNEQFF.